This T cell receptor (beta chain) was captured by sequencing in a study of tumor T cells in aggressive B-cell lymphoma. This CDR3 contains 15 residues. V shed 0 bases and J shed 6 bases, with 14 bases lying between them. The germline gives CDR1 SGHDT, CDR2 YYEEEE. Profiling relied on immunoSEQ multiplex PCR, and the TCRdb table lists in-frame clones only, not all of them. The data contain 8,000 to 9,500 clones, around 83% of them singletons. This clonotype was obtained from an adult with diffuse large B cell lymphoma. This chain uses TRBV5-6 with TRBJ2-3, with a weak D call TRBD2 (7 bases). Material for sequencing was tumor tissue. CDR3 protein: CASSLEVGGHDTQYF. Written as DNA, the CDR3 is TGTGCCAGCAGCTTGGAGGTGGGGGGGCACGATACGCAGTATTTT.